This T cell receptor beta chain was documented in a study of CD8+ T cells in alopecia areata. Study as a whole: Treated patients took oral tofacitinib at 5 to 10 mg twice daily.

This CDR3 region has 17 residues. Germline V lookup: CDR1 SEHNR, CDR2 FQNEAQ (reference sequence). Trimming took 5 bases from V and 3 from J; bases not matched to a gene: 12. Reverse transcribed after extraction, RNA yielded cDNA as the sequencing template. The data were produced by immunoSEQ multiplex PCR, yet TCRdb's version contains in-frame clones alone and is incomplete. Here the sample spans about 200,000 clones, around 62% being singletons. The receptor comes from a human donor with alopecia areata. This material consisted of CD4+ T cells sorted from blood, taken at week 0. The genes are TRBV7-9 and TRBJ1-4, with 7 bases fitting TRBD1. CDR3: CASSKPGGNIANEKLFF. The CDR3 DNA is TGTGCCAGCAGCAAACCAGGGGGGAACATTGCTAATGAAAAACTGTTTTTT.